These 13 T cell receptor beta chains were sequenced from one sample in a study of regulatory T cells in long-lasting Graves disease. Construction of the TCR beta libraries employed iRepertoire HTBI primers in conjunction with Arm-PCR of CDR3 regions. TCRdb called the multiplex PCR reads again in MiXCR, with one record for every CDR3 protein. The repertoire holds hundreds of thousands of distinct CDR3 sequences, with more than 15% as singletons. Described time point: newly diagnosed GD, antithyroid drugs for less than 3 months. Extracted PBMC RNA gave rise to the TCR library. This same sample was also part of a study on T cells in Graves' hyperthyroidism and ophthalmopathy.

The sample here was peripheral blood mononuclear cells (PBMCs), taken at new diagnosis, from a patient treated with antithyroid drugs. The receptors stem from a woman aged 35-65 years with Graves disease.

This chain joins TRBV19 and TRBJ2-5; 8 bases match TRBD2. The CDR3 runs to 14 residues. J was trimmed by 3 bases and V by 6 bases; bases with no gene match: 6. The V gene's germline CDR1 is LNHDA and CDR2 SQIVND (reference sequence). The CDR3 loop is CASRASGGEETQYF. CDR3 bases: TGTGCCAGTAGAGCGAGCGGGGGAGAAGAGACCCAGTACTTC.

This clonotype was observed a few times. The V gene is TRBV18, the J gene TRBJ1-2; 10 bases fit TRBD1. There are 17 residues in the CDR3. Germline CDR1 and CDR2: KGHSH and LQKENI. Trimming took 5 bases from V and 6 from J; bases not matched to a gene: 15. This chain's CDR3 is CASSTLAGTGALHGYTF. CDR3 nucleotide sequence: TGTGCCAGCTCAACCCTGGCCGGGACAGGGGCCCTACATGGCTACACCTTC.

With respect to this clonotype: A single base separates this from a much larger clone, so it may be a read error. The V gene is TRBV10-3, the J gene TRBJ2-1; D is unclear. The length of the CDR3 is 14 residues. Germline CDR1 reads ENHRY; CDR2 reads SYGVKD. The CDR3 nucleotides are TGTGCCATCAGTGAGTCGTCGTTTATCAGTGAGCAGCTCTTC. Translation gives CAISESSFISEQLF.

This sequence joins TRBV5-1 and TRBJ1-5; TRBD1 matches at 8 bases. V gave up 0 bases and J gave up 9 bases; unmatched junction bases: 8. This CDR3 has 15 residues. The germline V gene has CDR1 SGHRS and CDR2 YFSETQ. CDR3 loop: CASSLGDRGLTPQHF. The CDR3 bases are TGCGCCAGCAGCTTGGGTGACAGGGGTTTGACGCCCCAGCATTTT.

This clonotype was seen many times. V gene TRBV7-9 combines with J gene TRBJ2-1; a weak D match, TRBD2 (5 bases). V was shortened by 1 base and J by 1 base, with 11 bases between the two germline ends. The CDR3 is 16 amino acids. CDR1 SEHNR and CDR2 FQNEAQ come from the germline V gene (reference sequence). The CDR3: CASSLVAILSYNEQFF. The CDR3 bases are TGTGCCAGCAGCTTAGTAGCGATTCTTTCCTACAATGAGCAGTTCTTC.

This clonotype was seen ten or more times. The chain links TRBV19 to TRBJ1-2; D is perhaps TRBD1 (5 bases). Germline-derived CDR1 and CDR2 are LNHDA and SQIVND (reference sequence). V shed 4 bases and J shed 4 bases, with 19 bases lying between them. The CDR3 is 16 amino acids. CDR3 in amino acids: CASSNEGRQIRYGYTF. CDR3 nucleotide sequence: TGTGCCAGTAGTAACGAGGGGAGACAGATTCGCTATGGCTACACCTTC. Supplemented by reference TRBV19 and TRBJ1-2, the full variable domain reads DGGITQSPKYLFRKEGQNVTLSCEQNLNHDAMYWYRQDPGQGLRLIYYSQIVNDFQKGDIAEGYSVSREKKESFPLTVTSAQKNPTAFYLCASSNEGRQIRYGYTFGSGTRLTVV.

This clonotype was detected many times. This sequence joins TRBV12-3 or TRBV12-4 and TRBJ2-1; D unclear. The CDR3 contains 15 residues. Trimming shortened V by 1 base and J by 0 bases, and 7 bases separated the two germline ends. The CDR3 loop is CASSLEAVSYNEQFF. The CDR3 bases are TGTGCCAGCAGTTTAGAGGCTGTCTCCTACAATGAGCAGTTCTTC.

This clonotype was seen only a few times. The chain combines TRBV10-3 with TRBJ1-5; possibly TRBD1 for D (5 bases). Germline CDR1 and CDR2: ENHRY and SYGVKD. V was cut by 2 bases and J by 7 bases, with 9 bases left in between. This CDR3 comprises 13 residues. CDR3: CAISERGRQPQHF. Here the CDR3 DNA reads TGTGCCATCAGTGAGAGGGGACGCCAGCCCCAGCATTTT.

This clonotype was picked up many times. V usage is TRBV5-1 and J usage is TRBJ2-5; TRBD1 matches 8 bases. After removal of 5 bases from V and 4 bases from J, the junction contained 7 bases not matched to a gene. The CDR3 contains 14 residues. CDR1 and CDR2 from the germline V gene are SGHRS and YFSETQ. The CDR3 protein is CASSVQGAGETQYF. The CDR3 coding sequence is TGCGCCAGCAGTGTCCAGGGGGCCGGAGAGACCCAGTACTTC.

In this sample, this clonotype turned up many times. V gene TRBV5-1 combines with J gene TRBJ1-4; unclear D gene. This CDR3 has 15 residues. Looked up from germline, CDR1 is SGHRS and CDR2 is YFSETQ. Trimming stripped 5 bases from V and 4 bases from J, with 15 bases between. This CDR3 is CASRQAGGRNEKLFF. The CDR3 DNA sequence: TGCGCCAGCAGGCAAGCGGGAGGACGTAATGAAAAACTGTTTTTT.

This clonotype has a count of ten or more. The V and J genes are TRBV6-1 and TRBJ2-7; D gene ambiguous. CDR1 MNHNS and CDR2 SASEGT come from the germline V gene. The CDR3 runs 15 residues. Deletions cut 4 bases from V and 0 bases from J, with 13 bases between. CDR3 sequence reads: CASSGWTRSSYEQYF. CDR3 bases: TGTGCCAGCAGTGGGTGGACGCGTAGCTCCTACGAGCAGTACTTC.

This clonotype was counted many times. The CDR3 here is CASSYGSAGNTIYF. DNA of the CDR3: TGTGCCAGCAGTTACGGGTCGGCTGGAAACACCATATATTTT. V gene TRBV6-5 combines with J gene TRBJ1-3; D not certain. Germline V gives CDR1 MNHEY, CDR2 SVGAGI. The ends were cut back, 2 bases at V and 2 bases at J, with 7 bases in the middle. CDR3 length equals 14 residues.

This clonotype turned up a few times. The V gene is TRBV12-3 or TRBV12-4, the J gene TRBJ2-2; TRBD2 might be the D (6 bases). The CDR3 is made up of 15 amino acids. V was clipped by 8 bases and J by 4 bases, with 17 bases between them. In DNA form, the CDR3 reads TGTGCCAGCGGATCGGGACTCCTATTCACCGGGGAGCTGTTTTTT. It encodes CASGSGLLFTGELFF.